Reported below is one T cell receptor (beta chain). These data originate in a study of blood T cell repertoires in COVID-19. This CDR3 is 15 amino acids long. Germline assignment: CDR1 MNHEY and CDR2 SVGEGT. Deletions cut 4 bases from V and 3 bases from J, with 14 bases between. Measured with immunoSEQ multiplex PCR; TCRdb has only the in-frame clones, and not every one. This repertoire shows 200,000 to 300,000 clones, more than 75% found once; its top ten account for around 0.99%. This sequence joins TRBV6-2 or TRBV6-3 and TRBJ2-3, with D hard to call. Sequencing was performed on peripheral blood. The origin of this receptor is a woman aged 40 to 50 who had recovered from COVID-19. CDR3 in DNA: TGTGCCAGCAGTTCCCCCCCGCCCACAACAGATACGCAGTATTTT. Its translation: CASSSPPPTTDTQYF.